This TCR beta chain was documented in a study of T cell repertoires in cytomegalovirus infection. About the study: Public TCR beta signatures were indicative of both CMV infection and a matching HLA type. Findings and limits, study-wide: Clonotypes of TCR beta that were HLA-C-restricted and CMV-specific dominated the ex vivo response. The cumulative frequency of public TCR beta families distinguished individuals who carried CMV together with the relevant HLA.

The CDR3 sequence is 14 residues long. With 3 bases removed from V and 4 bases from J, the gap between germline ends came to 13 bases. Germline V gives CDR1 SGDLS, CDR2 YYNGEE. MiXCR was run by TCRdb on the reads, yielding one entry per CDR3 protein. This table holds around 100,000 distinct CDR3 sequences, less than 25% found once. A word on this clonotype: What it recognizes is unknown.

The chain recombines TRBV9 with TRBJ1-2; D call uncertain. Sequencing used CD8+ T cells from PBMCs. The clonotype originates from a human donor in good health (CMV status not recorded). Some clones in this sample may be carry-over from other donors' samples. CDR3: CASSAPGIIYGYTF. CDR3 nucleotides: TGTGCCAGCAGCGCCCCTGGGATTATCTATGGCTACACCTTC.